This T cell receptor (beta chain) was sequenced for a study of T cell repertoires in cytomegalovirus infection. Study conclusions and caveats: Cumulative frequency (of public TCR beta family members) identified carriers of CMV plus the relevant HLA. Clonotypes of TCR beta that were HLA-C-restricted and CMV-specific dominated the ex vivo response.

As for this clonotype: What it recognizes is unknown.

The CDR3 loop spans 15 amino acids. Germline V CDR1 and CDR2: SGHNT, YENEEA. With 0 bases removed from V and 5 bases from J, the gap between germline ends came to 12 bases. TCRdb analysed the reads with MiXCR anew, one entry per CDR3 protein. The sample shows around 440,000 distinct CDR3 sequences, approximately 10% of them seen only once. Sequenced sample: PBMCs. The TCR originated in a human donor in good health (CMV status not recorded). Some clones in this sample may be carry-over from other donors' samples. This chain uses TRBV11-3 with TRBJ2-3, with D unresolved. The CDR3 DNA follows: TGTGCCAGCAGCTTAGAGGGTAGCTCCGGAGATACGCAGTATTTT. Protein sequence: CASSLEGSSGDTQYF.